What follows is one TCR beta chain and its context. Its antigen is not yet known. No quality values exist for individual bases; no much larger clone is one base distant. TCR CDR3 regions were amplified from genomic DNA by multiplex PCR using the deep immunoSEQ assay. Extracted genomic DNA from each cell subset was distributed evenly across all wells of several immunoSEQ 96-well plates, and each plate was treated as a replicate. For sorted subsets, 200 ng of genomic DNA, equivalent to around 31,000 T cell genomes, went into each replicate PCR. The purified libraries were quantified using a Qubit 3.0 fluorometer, sized with a Bioanalyzer 2100, and then quantified again using the KAPA Library Quantification kit. Each immunoSEQ 96-well plate was sequenced on its own single-read 150-cycle Illumina NextSeq 550 flow cell. Turning to the authors' computational methods: Because the immunoSEQ output held only junctional sequences and lacked quality scores, the filtering could not match the filtering applied to full-length reads. To assign V/J genes and CDR3, sequences were annotated using PyIR, a Python wrapper for IgBLAST v1.9, with IMGT germline references. Any read was removed if the V/J assignment was weak (E-value above 1e-6), the CDR3 was missing, or the read contained stop codons, out-of-frame junctions, or ambiguous translated residues. V3J clonotypes were defined as sequences sharing the same inferred V gene, J gene, and CDR3 amino acid sequence. The percentage overlap between two repertoires was calculated by dividing the number of shared unique clonotypes by the size of the smaller repertoire. Repertoire richness was assessed with RTK rarefaction, the Chao1 estimator, and Recon v2.1 estimates of unobserved clonotypes. For all TCRbeta clonotypes obtained by the gDNA method from a handful of donors, generation probabilities were computed with OLGA. The table comes from immuneACCESS by way of TCRdb, which keeps in-frame sequences with V and J called. Part of the clones is missing from these tables; in studies checked, under half for an unresolved V gene and the rest for unknown reasons. The D gene and trimming were derived from the DNA, and the V and J assignments and clone size from that table. In this sample the table shows roughly 2.1 million clones, 85% to 95% of which occur a single time. Together, the top ten hold around 1.7% of the sample.

The data originate from a study of shared clonotypes between healthy human individuals (TCRdb year 2020). Looking at the study overall: Two women and a few men aged 18 to 49 years were included in the cohort. For each donor, CD4 naive and CD4 memory were each run on three plates, CD8 naive on two plates, and CD8 memory on one plate. To estimate repertoire size and how much clonotypes are shared between individuals, the study performed deep sequencing of blood TCR repertoires from a few healthy adults. To increase sequencing depth and limit assay-specific biases, different laboratories used diverse techniques to prepare libraries and sequence TCR repertoires. Leukapheresis yielded between about 0.94 and 10 billion PBMCs per donor. What the research found in general, with its limitations: Even with the large sequencing depth, rarefaction of the sorted-subset datasets indicated that sequencing was incomplete. Based on pairwise subsampling, the degree of clonotype sharing among donors was expected to be affected by sequencing depth. About 5% of naive CD4, roughly 3.5% of naive CD8, roughly 2.4% of memory CD4, and roughly 0.4% of memory CD8 clonotypes were shared across several donors. Because the study included only a small number of donors, the genetic and exposure-history diversity represented was limited. Sampling was limited to blood, and TCR repertoires in tissue likely differ from TCR repertoires in blood. Compared with non-shared clonotypes, the clonotypes found in all four sorted-subset donors had higher generation probabilities. Estimated clonotype richness was generally larger for naive than for memory subsets.

From cysteine to phenylalanine, the CDR3 is 15 amino acids long. Solely the CDR3 DNA is kept, with 45 bases framed from the first base. CDR1 and CDR2 were assigned from the germline V gene as SGHRS and YFSETQ. For this chain, trimming is 4 bases at the V end and 10 bases at the J end, and the number of junction bases without a gene match is 14. CD8 naive samples were obtained by positive selection for CCR7 among CD45RO-negative cells, yielding a CD45RA+CCR7+ population from which TemRA cells were excluded. The donors were healthy, HIV-negative adults with no recently reported acute infections or vaccinations. All donors were Caucasian adults living in Nashville, Tennessee, USA. After blood collection by leukapheresis, PBMCs were isolated using Ficoll-Histopaque density gradient centrifugation and then cryopreserved in the vapor phase of liquid nitrogen. Purity and quantity of every magnetically sorted T cell population were checked by analytical flow cytometry. From each sorted fraction, genomic DNA was isolated and quantified by UV absorbance on a Nanodrop 2000c.

Recombination connected TRBV5-1 to TRBJ2-5; 9 of the junction bases match TRBD1. Sequencing input: naive CD8+ T cells from PBMCs. This sample's cell subset or site label indicates: CD45RA+CCR7+. This sequence was found in a man aged 18 to 29 in good health. Some clones in this sample may be carry-over from other donors' samples. The CDR3 reads as follows: CASSTDRGMREGQYF. The nucleotides read TGCGCCAGCAGCACCGACAGGGGGATGCGGGAAGGCCAGTACTTC. The variable domain in full, with residues beyond the CDR3 obtained from the reference TRBV5-1 and TRBJ2-5 genes, is KAGVTQTPRYLIKTRGQQVTLSCSPISGHRSVSWYQQTPGQGLQFLFEYFSETQRNKGNFPGRFSGRQFSNSRSEMNVSTLELGDSALYLCASSTDRGMREGQYFGPGTRLLVL.